This TCR beta chain emerged from a study of blood T cell repertoires in COVID-19. This clone showed up just once. As processed by the authors: Estimated nucleated cell counts came from reference gene primer amplification. TCRdb's copy holds only in-frame clones and misses some; the assay was immunoSEQ multiplex PCR. Clone size and V and J calls were adopted from that table, with D and trimming inferred from the DNA. In the table there are 200,000 to 300,000 clones, 88% of which are singletons. The CDR3 sequence is 15 residues long. Germline V gene sequence: CDR1 SNHLY, CDR2 FYNNEI. The V and J ends lost 6 bases and 5 bases, in that order; junction bases with no gene match: 4.

The chain carries TRBV2 and TRBJ2-5; 15 bases agree with TRBD2. Source material: PBMCs or T cells enriched from blood (not recorded which). The origin of this receptor is a woman aged 40 to 50 with acute COVID-19. CDR3 coding DNA: TGTGCCAGCAGGGGACTAGCGGGGGGCAGGGAGACCCAGTACTTC. It specifies CASRGLAGGRETQYF. Supplemented by reference TRBV2 and TRBJ2-5, the full variable domain reads EPEVTQTPSHQVTQMGQEVILRCVPISNHLYFYWYRQILGQKVEFLVSFYNNEISEKSEIFDDQFSVERPDGSNFTLKIRSTKLEDSAMYFCASRGLAGGRETQYFGPGTRLLVL.